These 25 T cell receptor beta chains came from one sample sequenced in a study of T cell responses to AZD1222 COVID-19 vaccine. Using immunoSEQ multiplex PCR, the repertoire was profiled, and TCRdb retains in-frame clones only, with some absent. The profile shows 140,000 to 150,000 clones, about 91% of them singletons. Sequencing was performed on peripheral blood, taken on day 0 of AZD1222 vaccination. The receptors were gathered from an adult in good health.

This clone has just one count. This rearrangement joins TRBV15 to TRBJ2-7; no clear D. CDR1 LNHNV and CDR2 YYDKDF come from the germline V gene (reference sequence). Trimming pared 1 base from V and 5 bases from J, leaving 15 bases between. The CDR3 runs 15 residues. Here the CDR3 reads CATSRGAPTKHEQYF. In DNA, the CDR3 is TGTGCCACCAGCAGAGGGGCCCCGACGAAACACGAGCAGTACTTC.

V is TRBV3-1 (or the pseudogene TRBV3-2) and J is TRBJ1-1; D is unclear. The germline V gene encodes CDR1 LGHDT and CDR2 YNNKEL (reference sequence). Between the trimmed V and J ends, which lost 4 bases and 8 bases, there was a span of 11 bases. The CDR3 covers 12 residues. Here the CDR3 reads CASSPWGVEAFF. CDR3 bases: TGTGCCAGCAGCCCTTGGGGAGTAGAAGCTTTCTTT.

This chain's CDR3 is CASSSTSGGADTQYF. The CDR3 DNA reads TGTGCCAGCAGCTCGACTAGCGGGGGGGCAGATACGCAGTATTTT. V gene TRBV9 combines with J gene TRBJ2-3; 14 nucleotides align to TRBD2. Germline CDR1 is SGDLS and CDR2 is YYNGEE. CDR3 length: 15 amino acids. V lost 4 bases, J lost 4 bases, and 2 bases stayed unmatched.

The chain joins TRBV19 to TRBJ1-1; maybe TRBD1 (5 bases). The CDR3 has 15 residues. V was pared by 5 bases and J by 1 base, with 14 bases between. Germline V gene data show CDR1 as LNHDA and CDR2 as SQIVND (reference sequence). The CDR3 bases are TGTGCCAGTAGTGTCCCGGGACGGGGGAACACTGAAGCTTTCTTT. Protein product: CASSVPGRGNTEAFF.

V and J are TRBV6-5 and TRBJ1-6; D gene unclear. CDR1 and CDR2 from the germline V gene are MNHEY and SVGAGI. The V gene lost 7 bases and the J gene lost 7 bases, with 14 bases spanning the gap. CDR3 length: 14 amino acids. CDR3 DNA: TGTGCCAGCACACAGAACCTAATCAATTCACCCCTCCACTTT. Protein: CASTQNLINSPLHF.

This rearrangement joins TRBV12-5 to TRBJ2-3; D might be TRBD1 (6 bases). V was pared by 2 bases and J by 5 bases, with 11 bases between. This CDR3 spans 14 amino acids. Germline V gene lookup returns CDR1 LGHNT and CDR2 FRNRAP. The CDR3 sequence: CASGLLQGIDTQYF. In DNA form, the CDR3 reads TGTGCTAGTGGTTTGCTACAGGGTATAGATACGCAGTATTTT.

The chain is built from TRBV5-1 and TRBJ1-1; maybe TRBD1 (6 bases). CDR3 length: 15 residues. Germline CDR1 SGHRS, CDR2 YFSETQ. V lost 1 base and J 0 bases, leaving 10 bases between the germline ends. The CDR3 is CASSLRGGMNTEAFF. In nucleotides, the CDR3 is TGCGCCAGCAGCTTGCGAGGGGGGATGAACACTGAAGCTTTCTTT.

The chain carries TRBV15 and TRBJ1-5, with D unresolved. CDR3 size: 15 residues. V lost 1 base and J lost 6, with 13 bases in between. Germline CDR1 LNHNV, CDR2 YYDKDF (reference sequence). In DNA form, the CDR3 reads TGTGCCACCAGCAGAGTGTCGGCGGTCCCTCAGCCCCAGCATTTT. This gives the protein CATSRVSAVPQPQHF.

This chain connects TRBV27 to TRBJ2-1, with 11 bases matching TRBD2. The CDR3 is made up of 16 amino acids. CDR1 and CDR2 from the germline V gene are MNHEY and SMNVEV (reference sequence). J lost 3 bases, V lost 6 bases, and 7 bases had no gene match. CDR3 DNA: TGTGCCAGCAGCCCCATTAGCGGGGGGGGCTACAATGAGCAGTTCTTC. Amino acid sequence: CASSPISGGGYNEQFF.

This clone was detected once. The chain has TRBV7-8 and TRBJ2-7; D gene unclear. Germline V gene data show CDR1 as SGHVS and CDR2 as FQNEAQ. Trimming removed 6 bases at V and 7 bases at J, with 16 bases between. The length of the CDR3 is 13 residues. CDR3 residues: CASSGRLLGEQYF. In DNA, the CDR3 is TGTGCCAGCAGTGGGCGCCTCCTGGGGGAGCAGTACTTC.

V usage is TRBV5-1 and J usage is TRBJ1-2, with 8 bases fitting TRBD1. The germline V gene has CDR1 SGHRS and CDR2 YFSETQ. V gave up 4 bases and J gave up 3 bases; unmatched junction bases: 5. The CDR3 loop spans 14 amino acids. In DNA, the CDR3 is TGCGCCAGCAGCATTGGACAGGGCCACTATGGCTACACCTTC. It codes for CASSIGQGHYGYTF.

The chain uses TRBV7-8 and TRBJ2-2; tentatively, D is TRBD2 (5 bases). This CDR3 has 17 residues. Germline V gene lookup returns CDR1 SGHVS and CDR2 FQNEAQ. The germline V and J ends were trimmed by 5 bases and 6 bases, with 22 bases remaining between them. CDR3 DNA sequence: TGTGCCAGCAGCAGCAGCGGACTCGGGTCTGTCCCCGGGGAGCTGTTTTTT. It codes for CASSSSGLGSVPGELFF.

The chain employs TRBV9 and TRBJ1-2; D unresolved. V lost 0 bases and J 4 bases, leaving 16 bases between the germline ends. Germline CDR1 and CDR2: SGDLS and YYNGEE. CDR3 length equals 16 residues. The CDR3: CASSVADPQNSYGYTF. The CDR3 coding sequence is TGTGCCAGCAGCGTAGCTGATCCCCAGAATTCCTATGGCTACACCTTC.

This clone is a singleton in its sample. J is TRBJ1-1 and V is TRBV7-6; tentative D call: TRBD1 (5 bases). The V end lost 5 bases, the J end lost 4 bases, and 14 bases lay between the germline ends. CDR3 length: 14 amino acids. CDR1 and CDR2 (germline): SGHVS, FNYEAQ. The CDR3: CASSPLEGSTEAFF. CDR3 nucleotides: TGTGCCAGCAGCCCCCTAGAGGGGAGCACTGAAGCTTTCTTT.

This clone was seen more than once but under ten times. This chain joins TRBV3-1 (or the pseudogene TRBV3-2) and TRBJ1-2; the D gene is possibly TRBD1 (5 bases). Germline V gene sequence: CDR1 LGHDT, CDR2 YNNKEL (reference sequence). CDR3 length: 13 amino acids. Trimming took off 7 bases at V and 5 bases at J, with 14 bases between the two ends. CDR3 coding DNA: TGTGCCAGCACCCGGCGAGGGGCGTATGGCTACACCTTC. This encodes CASTRRGAYGYTF.

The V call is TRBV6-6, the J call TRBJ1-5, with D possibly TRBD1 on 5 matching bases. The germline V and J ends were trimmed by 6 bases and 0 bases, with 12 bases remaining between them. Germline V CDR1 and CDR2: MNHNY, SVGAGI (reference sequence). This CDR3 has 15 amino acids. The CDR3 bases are TGTGCCAGCAGATTCCAGGGAGGTAGCAATCAGCCCCAGCATTTT. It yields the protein CASRFQGGSNQPQHF.

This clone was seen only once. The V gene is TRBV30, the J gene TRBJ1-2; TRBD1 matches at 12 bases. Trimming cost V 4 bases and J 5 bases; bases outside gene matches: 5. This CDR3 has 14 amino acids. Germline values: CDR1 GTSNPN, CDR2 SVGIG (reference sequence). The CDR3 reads CAWTRDRGHYGYTF. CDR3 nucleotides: TGTGCCTGGACCCGGGACAGGGGGCATTATGGCTACACCTTC.

The CDR3 loop is CASSLGSNTEAFF. In nucleotides, the CDR3 is TGTGCCAGCAGCCTGGGATCGAACACTGAAGCTTTCTTT. The chain couples TRBV7-3 to TRBJ1-1, with D uncertain. Germline loops: CDR1 SGHTA, CDR2 FQGTGA. The CDR3 contains 13 residues. Trimming removed 5 bases at V and 1 base at J, with 8 bases between.

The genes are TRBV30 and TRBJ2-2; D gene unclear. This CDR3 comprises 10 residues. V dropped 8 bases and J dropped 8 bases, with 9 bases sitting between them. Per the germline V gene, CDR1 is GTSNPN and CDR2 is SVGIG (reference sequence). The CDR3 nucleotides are TGTGCCCATCTCGTTGGGGAGCTGTTTTTT. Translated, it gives CAHLVGELFF. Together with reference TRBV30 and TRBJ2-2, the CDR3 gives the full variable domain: SQTIHQWPATLVQPVGSPLSLECTVEGTSNPNLYWYRQAAGRGLQLLFYSVGIGQISSEVPQNLSASRPQDRQFILSSKKLLLSDSGFYLCAHLVGELFFGEGSRLTVL.

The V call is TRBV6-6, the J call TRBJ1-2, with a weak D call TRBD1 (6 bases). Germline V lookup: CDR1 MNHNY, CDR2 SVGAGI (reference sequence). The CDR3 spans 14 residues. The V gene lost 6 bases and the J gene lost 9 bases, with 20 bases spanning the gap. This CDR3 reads CASRRTTGNPSYTF. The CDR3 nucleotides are TGTGCCAGCAGACGAACTACAGGGAACCCAAGCTACACCTTC.

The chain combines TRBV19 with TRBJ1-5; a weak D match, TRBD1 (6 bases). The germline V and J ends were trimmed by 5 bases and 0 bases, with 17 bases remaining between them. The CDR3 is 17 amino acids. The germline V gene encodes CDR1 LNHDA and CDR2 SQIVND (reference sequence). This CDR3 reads CASSPEGGALSNQPQHF. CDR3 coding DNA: TGTGCCAGTAGTCCAGAGGGGGGGGCCCTTAGCAATCAGCCCCAGCATTTT.

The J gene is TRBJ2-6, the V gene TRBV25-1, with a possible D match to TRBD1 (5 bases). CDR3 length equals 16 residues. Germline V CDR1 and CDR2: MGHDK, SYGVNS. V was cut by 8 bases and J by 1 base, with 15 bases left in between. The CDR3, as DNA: TGTGCCAGCGGCCAGGGATTCGGTTCTGGGGCCAACGTCCTGACTTTC. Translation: CASGQGFGSGANVLTF. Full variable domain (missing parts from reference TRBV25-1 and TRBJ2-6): EADIYQTPRYLVIGTGKKITLECSQTMGHDKMYWYQQDPGMELHLIHYSYGVNSTEKGDLSSESTVSRIRTEHFPLTLESARPSHTSQYLCASGQGFGSGANVLTFGAGSRLTVL.

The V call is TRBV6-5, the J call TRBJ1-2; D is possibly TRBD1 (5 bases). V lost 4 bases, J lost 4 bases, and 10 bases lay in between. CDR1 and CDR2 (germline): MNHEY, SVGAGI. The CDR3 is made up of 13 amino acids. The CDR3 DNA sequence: TGTGCCAGCAGTTTCGGGGGGGGCTATGGCTACACCTTC. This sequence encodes CASSFGGGYGYTF.

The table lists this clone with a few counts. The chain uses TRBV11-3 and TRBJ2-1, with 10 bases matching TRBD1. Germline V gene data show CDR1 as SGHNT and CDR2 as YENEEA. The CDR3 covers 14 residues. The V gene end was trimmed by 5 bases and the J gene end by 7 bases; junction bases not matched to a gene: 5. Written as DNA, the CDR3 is TGTGCCAGCAGCCCCGACAGGGGGCTAAATGAGCAGTTCTTC. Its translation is CASSPDRGLNEQFF.

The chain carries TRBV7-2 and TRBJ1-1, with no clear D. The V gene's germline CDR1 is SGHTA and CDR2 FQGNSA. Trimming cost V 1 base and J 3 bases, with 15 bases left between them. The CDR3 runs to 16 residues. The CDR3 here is CASSLGSEISYTEAFF. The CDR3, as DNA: TGTGCCAGCAGCTTAGGGTCCGAGATATCGTACACTGAAGCTTTCTTT.